Below, 10 T cell receptor beta chains from the same sample are listed, as sequenced in a study of response to subunit inactivated influenza vaccine listed by TCRdb under 2018. The receptor library was made with RT-PCR. The run used an Illumina HiSeq 2500. The public reads were quality trimmed at Q25 with fastp and then assembled into clones with MiXCR by TCRdb, keeping productive beta chains. All rows with the same CDR3 protein become a single entry with the most common DNA and genes. This sample comprises approximately 500,000 distinct CDR3 sequences, approximately 24% of them detected only once. The biggest ten clones account for 2.5% to 3% of the sample. Separately, the same data were catalogued under a study of T cells expressing NK-cell markers. As noted in the second study: TCR beta cDNA libraries were prepared using 5'RACE template switching, which introduced a universal primer site and unique molecular identifiers.

Sequencing was performed on CD4+ T cells sorted from PBMCs, taken less than 13 days after vaccination. Receptors were obtained from a man over 45 who received an inactivated influenza vaccine. Donor details come from another sample of the same person, matched by shared clones.

The V and J genes are TRBV30 and TRBJ2-1; D perhaps matches TRBD1 (5 bases). V shed 0 bases and J shed 7 bases, with 13 bases lying between them. The CDR3 covers 14 residues. Germline CDR1 is GTSNPN and CDR2 is SVGIG (reference sequence). CDR3 in DNA: TGTGCCTGGAGTGTAGGGCAGGGTCGGAATGAGCAGTTCTTC. Translating it yields CAWSVGQGRNEQFF.

V usage is TRBV20-1 and J usage is TRBJ1-6; 7 bases agree with TRBD1. J lost 9 bases, V lost 6 bases, and 11 bases had no gene match. The CDR3 is 14 amino acids. CDR1 is DFQATT and CDR2 is SNEGSKA in the germline V gene (reference sequence). This CDR3 is CSAPRGTDSSPLHF. The DNA for the CDR3 is TGCAGTGCCCCCCGTGGGACAGACTCTTCACCCCTCCACTTT.

The chain has TRBV12-3 or TRBV12-4 and TRBJ2-5; tentative D call: TRBD2 (5 bases). The germline V and J ends were trimmed by 6 bases and 5 bases, with 10 bases remaining between them. This CDR3 comprises 12 residues. CDR3 bases: TGTGCCAGCAGGATGGGAGCGGAGACCCAGTACTTC. Its translation: CASRMGAETQYF.

This clonotype occurred a few times. The V and J genes are TRBV6-5 and TRBJ1-2; D gene unclear. Per the germline V gene, CDR1 is MNHEY and CDR2 is SVGAGI. The V end lost 7 bases, the J end lost 0 bases, and 3 bases lay between the germline ends. This CDR3 region has 11 residues. CDR3 protein: CASMANYGYTF. The CDR3 nucleotides are TGTGCCAGCATGGCTAACTATGGCTACACCTTC.

This clonotype has ten or more counts. This chain links TRBV20-1 with TRBJ2-3, with 10 bases lining up with TRBD2. The CDR3 is made up of 16 amino acids. The V segment lost 3 bases and the J segment 4 bases; nucleotides outside the gene matches: 10. Germline CDR1 DFQATT, CDR2 SNEGSKA (reference sequence). The CDR3 DNA sequence: TGCAGTGCTAGCCTTCTAGCGGGAGCTGCCGCAGATACGCAGTATTTT. This translates into CSASLLAGAAADTQYF.

This chain connects TRBV7-8 to TRBJ2-5, with D perhaps given as TRBD1 or TRBD2 (5 bases each). Trimming removed 1 base from V and 4 bases from J, with 13 bases in between. From germline, CDR1 is SGHVS and CDR2 FQNEAQ. The CDR3 runs to 15 residues. For the CDR3, the DNA is TGTGCCAGCAGCTTAGTCGCCTCGGGGCTAGAGACCCAGTACTTC. This translates into CASSLVASGLETQYF.

The chain couples TRBV28 to TRBJ2-2; 7 bases are shared with TRBD2. Germline V CDR1 and CDR2: MDHEN, SYDVKM. The V segment lost 2 bases and the J segment 6 bases; nucleotides outside the gene matches: 6. The CDR3 totals 15 residues. CDR3 nucleotides: TGTGCCAGCAGTTTAACTGGCGGGAGTTCCGGGGAGCTGTTTTTT. Its translation is CASSLTGGSSGELFF.

This clonotype has ten or more counts. At one end the junction does not follow the germline gene, possibly because of a read error. The J gene is TRBJ2-7, the V gene TRBV5-1, with D hard to call. The CDR3 sequence is 14 residues long. Germline CDR1 is SGHRS and CDR2 is YFSETQ. The CDR3 protein is CASSLGVGTYEQYF. CDR3 DNA: TGTGCCAGCAGTTTAGGTGTGGGAACCTACGAGCAGTACTTC.

The genes are TRBV20-1 and TRBJ2-1; D is tentatively TRBD1 or TRBD2 (5 bases each). V lost 6 bases and J 9 bases, leaving 15 bases between the germline ends. Germline assignment: CDR1 DFQATT and CDR2 SNEGSKA (reference sequence). The CDR3 length is 12 residues. CDR3 nucleotides: TGCAGTGCAGGGACCCGTTTTTCTGAGCAGTTCTTC. It codes for CSAGTRFSEQFF.

The rearrangement joins TRBV4-3 to TRBJ1-1; 7 bases align to TRBD1. V lost 5 bases and J lost 4; bases outside the gene matches: 7. The germline V gene encodes CDR1 LGHNA and CDR2 YSLEER. The CDR3 extends over 14 amino acids. The CDR3 protein is CASSKTGYSTEAFF. The CDR3, as DNA: TGCGCCAGCAGCAAGACAGGGTACAGCACTGAAGCTTTCTTT.